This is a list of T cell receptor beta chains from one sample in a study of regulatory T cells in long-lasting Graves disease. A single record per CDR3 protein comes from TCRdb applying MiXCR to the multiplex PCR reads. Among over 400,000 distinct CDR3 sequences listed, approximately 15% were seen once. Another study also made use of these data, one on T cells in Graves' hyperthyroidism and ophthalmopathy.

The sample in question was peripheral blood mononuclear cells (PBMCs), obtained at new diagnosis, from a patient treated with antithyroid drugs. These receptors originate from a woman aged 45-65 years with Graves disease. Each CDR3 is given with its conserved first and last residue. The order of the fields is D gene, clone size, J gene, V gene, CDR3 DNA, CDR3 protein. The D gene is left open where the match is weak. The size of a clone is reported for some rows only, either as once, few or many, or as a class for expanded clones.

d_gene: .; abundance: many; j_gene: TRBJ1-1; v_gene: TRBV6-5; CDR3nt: TGTGCCAGCAGTTATGATACAGGAGCGAACACTGAAGCTTTCTTT; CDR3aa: CASSYDTGANTEAFF
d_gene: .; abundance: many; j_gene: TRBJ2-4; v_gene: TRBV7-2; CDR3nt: TGTGCCAGCAGCCGAAAAAGTGGCGTGGGAAACATTCAGTACTTC; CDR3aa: CASSRKSGVGNIQYF
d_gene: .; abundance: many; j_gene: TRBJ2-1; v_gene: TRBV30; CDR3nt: TGTGCCTGGAGTTCTGGCGGGAACTACAATGAGCAGTTCTTC; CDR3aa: CAWSSGGNYNEQFF
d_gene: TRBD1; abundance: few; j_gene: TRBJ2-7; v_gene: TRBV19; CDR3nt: TGTGCCAGTAGTATAGCGGAGGCAGGGGGATACTACGAGCAGTACTTC; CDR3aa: CASSIAEAGGYYEQYF
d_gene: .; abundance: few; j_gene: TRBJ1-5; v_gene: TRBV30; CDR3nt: TGTGCCTGGAGTGTACAGAGCAATCAGCCCCAGCATTTT; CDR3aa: CAWSVQSNQPQHF
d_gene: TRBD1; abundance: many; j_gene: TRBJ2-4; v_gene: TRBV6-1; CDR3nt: TGTGCCAGCAGTGTACAGGGGGCCAAAAACATTCAGTACTTC; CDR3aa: CASSVQGAKNIQYF
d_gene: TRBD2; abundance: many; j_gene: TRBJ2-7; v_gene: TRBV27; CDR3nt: TGTGCCAGCAGTTTAACTAGCGGGAGCCTTCCGTACGAGCAGTACTTC; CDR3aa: CASSLTSGSLPYEQYF
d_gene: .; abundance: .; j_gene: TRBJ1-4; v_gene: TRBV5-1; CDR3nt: TGCGCCAGCAAACCGGGGAGCACATATGAAAAACTGTTTTTT; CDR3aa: CASKPGSTYEKLFF
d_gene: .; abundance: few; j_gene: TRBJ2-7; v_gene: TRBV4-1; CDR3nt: TGCGCCAGCAGCCCTTACAGAGGCTACGAGCAGTACTTC; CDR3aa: CASSPYRGYEQYF
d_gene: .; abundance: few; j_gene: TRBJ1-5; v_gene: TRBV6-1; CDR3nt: TGTGCCAGCAATCCGAACCTACGCGATCAGCCCCAGCATTTT; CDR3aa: CASNPNLRDQPQHF
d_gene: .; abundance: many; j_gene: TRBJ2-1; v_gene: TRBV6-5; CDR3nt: TGTGCCAGCAGTTACTTCGGGAATGAGCAGTTCTTC; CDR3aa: CASSYFGNEQFF
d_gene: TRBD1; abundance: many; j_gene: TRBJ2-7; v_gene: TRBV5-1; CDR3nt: TGCGCCAGCAGCTTGAGCAGGGGGCTGAACGAGCAGTACTTC; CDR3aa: CASSLSRGLNEQYF
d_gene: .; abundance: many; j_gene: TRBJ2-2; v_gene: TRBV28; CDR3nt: TGTGCCAGCAGTTTCAGGGGCTCTTACACCGGGGAGCTGTTTTTT; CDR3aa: CASSFRGSYTGELFF
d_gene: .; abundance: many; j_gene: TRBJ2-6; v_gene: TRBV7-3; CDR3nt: TGTGCCAGCAGCTTAACAGGGCCTAACTCTGGGGCCAACGTCCTGACTTTC; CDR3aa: CASSLTGPNSGANVLTF
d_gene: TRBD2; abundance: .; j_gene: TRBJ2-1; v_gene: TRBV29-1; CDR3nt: TGCAGCGTTGATTTCCAGCGGGAGACAGATGAGCAGTTCTTC; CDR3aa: CSVDFQRETDEQFF
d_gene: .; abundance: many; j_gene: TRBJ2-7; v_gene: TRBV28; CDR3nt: TGTGCCAGCACAGGGCAGGCCTCCTACGAGCAGTACTTC; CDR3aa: CASTGQASYEQYF
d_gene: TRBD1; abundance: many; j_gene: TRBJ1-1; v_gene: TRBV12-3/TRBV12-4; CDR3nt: TGTGCCAGCAGTGTACTCAGGGGGAAGAGGACTGAAGCTTTCTTT; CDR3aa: CASSVLRGKRTEAFF
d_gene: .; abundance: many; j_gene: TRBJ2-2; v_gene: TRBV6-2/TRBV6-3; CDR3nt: TGTGCCAGCACTCCCCTGGACAGGAACACCGGGGAGCTGTTTTTT; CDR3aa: CASTPLDRNTGELFF
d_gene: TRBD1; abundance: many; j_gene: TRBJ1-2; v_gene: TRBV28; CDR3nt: TGTGCCAGCAGAACGACAGGGCTCCATGGCTACACCTTC; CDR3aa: CASRTTGLHGYTF
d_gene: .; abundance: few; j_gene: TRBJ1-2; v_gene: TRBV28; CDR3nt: TGTGCCAGCAGTAGACCCCAGGGGACTGCATTC; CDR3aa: CASSRPQGTAF
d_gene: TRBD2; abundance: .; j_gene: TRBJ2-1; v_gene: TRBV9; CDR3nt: TGTGCCAGCAGCGTAGACGCTAGCGGGGTACCGAGCTCCTACAATGAGCAGTTCTTC; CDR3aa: CASSVDASGVPSSYNEQFF
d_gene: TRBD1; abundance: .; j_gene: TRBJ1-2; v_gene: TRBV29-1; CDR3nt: TGCAGCGTTGCCGGACAGGGGAGAGCGGGCTACACCTTC; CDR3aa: CSVAGQGRAGYTF
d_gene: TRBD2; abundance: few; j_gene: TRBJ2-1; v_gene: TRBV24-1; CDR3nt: TGTGCCACCAGTGAGTCCGACCGGGACTACTATGAGCAGTTCTTC; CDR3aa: CATSESDRDYYEQFF
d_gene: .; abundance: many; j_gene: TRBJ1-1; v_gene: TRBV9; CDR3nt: TGTGCCAGCAGCGTAGATGGGGAGAACACTGAAGCTTTCTTT; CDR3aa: CASSVDGENTEAFF
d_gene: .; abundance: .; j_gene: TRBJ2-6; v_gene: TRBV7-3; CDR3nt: TGTGCCAGCAGCCCAAGGAGGGGAGGTGGGGCCAACGTCCTGACTTTC; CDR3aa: CASSPRRGGGANVLTF
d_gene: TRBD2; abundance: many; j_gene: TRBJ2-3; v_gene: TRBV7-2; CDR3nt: TGTGCCAGCAGCTCACTAGCGTTTAGCACAGATACGCAGTATTTT; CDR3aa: CASSSLAFSTDTQYF
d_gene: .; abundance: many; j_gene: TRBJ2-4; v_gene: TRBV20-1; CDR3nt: TGCAGTGCCAAAGCCAGACAGGGAGGAAACATTCAGTACTTC; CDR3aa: CSAKARQGGNIQYF
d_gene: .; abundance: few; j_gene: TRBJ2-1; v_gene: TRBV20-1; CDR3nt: TGCAGTGCCAAATCTATACTAGCTGTCAATGAGCAGTTCTTC; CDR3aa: CSAKSILAVNEQFF
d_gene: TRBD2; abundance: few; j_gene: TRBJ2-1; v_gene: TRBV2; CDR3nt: TGTGCCAGCAAACCTTCTAGCGGGGAGTCCCACAATGAGCAGTTCTTC; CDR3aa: CASKPSSGESHNEQFF
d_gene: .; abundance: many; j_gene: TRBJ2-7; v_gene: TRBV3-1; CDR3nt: TGTGCCAGCAGCCAGACCTGGACCGGTTTAGTCGAGCAGTACTTC; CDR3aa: CASSQTWTGLVEQYF
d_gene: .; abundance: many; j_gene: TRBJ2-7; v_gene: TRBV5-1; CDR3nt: TGCGCCAGCAGCTTGTGGGCTTTAGCCTACGAGCAGTACTTC; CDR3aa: CASSLWALAYEQYF